The next 22 T cell receptor beta chains were all read from a single sample in a study of T cells in Graves' hyperthyroidism and ophthalmopathy. The TCR beta CDR3 regions underwent amplification using RNA transcripts as the source. A first-round RT-PCR of the TCR CDR3 used the HTBI primer set. One entry per CDR3 protein results from TCRdb running MiXCR on the multiplex PCR reads. The sample holds roughly 500,000 distinct CDR3 sequences; roughly 50% are singletons and the top ten take around 17%. The sequencing sample was made of peripheral blood or thyroid tissue (not recorded which). Receptors originate from an adult woman with Graves' disease, either hyperthyroidism or ophthalmopathy (not recorded which).

This clonotype was detected many times. The J gene is TRBJ1-1, the V gene TRBV7-9; TRBD1 is a possible D gene (6 bases). CDR1 is SEHNR and CDR2 is FQNEAQ in the germline V gene (reference sequence). This CDR3 comprises 11 residues. Trimming stripped 5 bases from V and 10 bases from J, with 11 bases between. CDR3 bases: TGTGCCAGCAGCGGGGGCCCAGGAGCTTTCTTT. It yields the protein CASSGGPGAFF. Together with reference TRBV7-9 and TRBJ1-1, the CDR3 gives the full variable domain: DTGVSQNPRHKITKRGQNVTFRCDPISEHNRLYWYRQTLGQGPEFLTYFQNEAQLEKSRLLSDRFSAERPKGSFSTLEIQRTEQGDSAMYLCASSGGPGAFFGQGTRLTVV.

V is TRBV10-3 and J is TRBJ1-4; 12 bases map to TRBD1. The CDR3 loop spans 18 amino acids. V shed 5 bases, J shed 0 bases, and the junction held 7 bases outside the gene matches. CDR1 and CDR2 from the germline V gene are ENHRY and SYGVKD. In DNA form, the CDR3 reads TGTGCCATCAGTCCCGGGACAGGGGGCGCGGCAACTAATGAAAAACTGTTTTTT. Translating it yields CAISPGTGGAATNEKLFF.

This clonotype was seen a few times. The chain combines TRBV7-9 with TRBJ1-2, with D hard to call. The CDR3 covers 13 residues. The V gene lost 1 base and the J gene lost 8 bases, with 11 bases spanning the gap. CDR1 is SEHNR and CDR2 is FQNEAQ in the germline V gene (reference sequence). The CDR3 DNA reads as TGTGCCAGCAGCTTAGTACCCGTCGGCGGCTACACCTTC. Its translation is CASSLVPVGGYTF.

This clonotype was recorded a few times. CDR3 DNA sequence: TGCGCCAGCAGCGTTGACAGGGGGGACACCGGGGAGCTGTTTTTT. Residues: CASSVDRGDTGELFF. The chain employs TRBV5-1 and TRBJ2-2; TRBD1 agrees at 9 bases. CDR1 and CDR2 from the germline V gene are SGHRS and YFSETQ. V gave up 4 bases and J gave up 3 bases; unmatched junction bases: 4. The length of the CDR3 is 15 residues.

This clonotype was detected a few times. V is TRBV10-3 and J is TRBJ2-7; 7 nucleotides match TRBD2. The junction had 6 bases not matched to a gene; V was cut back by 0 bases and J by 4 bases. The CDR3 is 15 residues long. Germline-derived CDR1 and CDR2 are ENHRY and SYGVKD. CDR3 bases: TGTGCCATCAGTGAGTCCAGGGAGGGCCGATACGAGCAGTACTTC. This translates into CAISESREGRYEQYF.

Only a few counts were recorded for this clonotype. The chain uses TRBV20-1 and TRBJ2-5; D may correspond to TRBD1 or TRBD2 (5 bases each). The V gene lost 0 bases and the J gene lost 6 bases, with 14 bases spanning the gap. This CDR3 has 14 residues. Germline lookup yields CDR1 DFQATT and CDR2 SNEGSKA (reference sequence). The CDR3 loop is CSARDSGRQKTQYF. The CDR3 region has the DNA TGCAGTGCTAGAGATAGTGGGAGACAGAAGACCCAGTACTTC.

The CDR3 spells CASDTRETQYF. CDR3 nucleotide sequence: TGCGCCAGTGACACCCGGGAGACCCAGTACTTC. This chain connects TRBV10-1 to TRBJ2-5, with unresolved D. Germline CDR1 and CDR2: WNHNN and SYGVQD (reference sequence). Deletions cut 9 bases from V and 5 bases from J, with 10 bases between. CDR3 length: 11 amino acids.

The rearrangement uses TRBV20-1 and TRBJ2-7; 10 bases line up with TRBD2. J lost 0 bases, V lost 3 bases, and 5 bases had no gene match. This CDR3 contains 15 residues. Germline CDR1 and CDR2: DFQATT and SNEGSKA (reference sequence). Here the CDR3 reads CSASGLAAPSYEQYF. The CDR3 DNA sequence: TGCAGTGCTAGTGGACTAGCGGCCCCCTCCTACGAGCAGTACTTC.

This clonotype was recorded a few times. The chain is built from TRBV7-9 and TRBJ1-1, with no clear D. CDR3 length: 13 residues. Germline assignment: CDR1 SEHNR and CDR2 FQNEAQ (reference sequence). V lost 4 bases to trimming and J lost 9 bases, with 15 bases between them. As DNA, the CDR3 is TGTGCCAGCAGCTACAGTCCATCCAAGCAAGCTTTCTTT. Protein sequence: CASSYSPSKQAFF.

J is TRBJ1-1 and V is TRBV15, with D uncertain. The germline CDR1 and CDR2 sequences are LNHNV and YYDKDF (reference sequence). Trimming shortened V by 3 bases and J by 8 bases, and 16 bases separated the two germline ends. There are 14 residues in the CDR3. The CDR3 here is CATSSLGFGEEAFF. The CDR3 DNA is TGTGCCACCAGCAGCCTAGGGTTCGGGGAGGAAGCTTTCTTT.

The V gene is TRBV5-1, the J gene TRBJ1-1; D possibly corresponds to TRBD1 (5 bases). CDR3 size: 15 residues. V lost 0 bases and J lost 5, with 14 bases in between. Germline V gene sequence: CDR1 SGHRS, CDR2 YFSETQ. In nucleotides, the CDR3 is TGCGCCAGCAGCTTGGTTGCGGGACCGGGGACTGAAGCTTTCTTT. The encoded protein is CASSLVAGPGTEAFF.

In this sample, this clonotype turned up a few times. This chain's CDR3 is CASSEKGQLKYSNQPQHF. In DNA form, the CDR3 reads TGTGCCAGCAGTGAAAAGGGACAGTTGAAATATAGCAATCAGCCCCAGCATTTT. The chain links TRBV6-1 to TRBJ1-5; 7 nucleotides align to TRBD1. V shed 2 bases and J 0 bases; nucleotides not matched to a gene: 10. CDR1 and CDR2 (germline): MNHNS, SASEGT. There are 18 residues in the CDR3.

Ten or more counts support this clonotype. The chain couples TRBV7-6 to TRBJ1-4; D gene uncertain. The CDR3 has 14 amino acids. Trimming took off 4 bases at V and 0 bases at J, with 6 bases between the two ends. CDR1 is SGHVS, CDR2 FNYEAQ, per germline. The chain's CDR3 is CASSSGATNEKLFF. The CDR3 coding sequence is TGTGCCAGCAGCTCCGGGGCAACTAATGAAAAACTGTTTTTT.

This rearrangement joins TRBV20-1 to TRBJ2-5; D tentatively fits TRBD1 or TRBD2 (5 bases each). CDR1 is DFQATT and CDR2 is SNEGSKA in the germline V gene (reference sequence). V lost 2 bases to trimming and J lost 13 bases, with 20 bases between them. The CDR3 runs 13 residues. CDR3 sequence: CSARRLGTGELYF. In DNA, the CDR3 is TGCAGTGCTAGAAGGCTGGGGACCGGGGAGCTGTACTTC.

Many counts were recorded for this clonotype. The chain recombines TRBV4-1 with TRBJ2-2; D gene unclear. Germline assignment: CDR1 MGHRA and CDR2 YSYEKL. The length of the CDR3 is 18 residues. Trimming removed 1 base at V and 0 bases at J, with 15 bases between. This chain's CDR3 is CASSQGAAVQANTGELFF. CDR3 DNA: TGCGCCAGCAGCCAAGGGGCGGCGGTCCAAGCGAACACCGGGGAGCTGTTTTTT.

This clonotype was found many times. The J gene is TRBJ1-1, the V gene TRBV4-1; TRBD1 might be the D (5 bases). Germline CDR1 MGHRA, CDR2 YSYEKL. This CDR3 comprises 13 residues. The ends were cut back, 1 base at V and 7 bases at J, with 10 bases in the middle. CDR3 protein: CASSQGRQIEAFF. The CDR3 coding sequence is TGCGCCAGCAGCCAAGGCAGACAGATTGAAGCTTTCTTT.

The chain combines TRBV5-1 with TRBJ1-4; 7 nucleotides line up with TRBD1. This CDR3 is 16 amino acids long. After removal of 0 bases from V and 5 bases from J, the junction contained 7 bases not matched to a gene. Germline CDR1 SGHRS, CDR2 YFSETQ. The DNA for the CDR3 is TGCGCCAGCAGCTTGGAGGGCGGGACAGTGAATGAAAAACTGTTTTTT. Amino acids: CASSLEGGTVNEKLFF.

This sequence joins TRBV2 and TRBJ1-5, with TRBD1 matching 7 bases. Germline V gene sequence: CDR1 SNHLY, CDR2 FYNNEI. CDR3 size: 14 residues. The V and J ends lost 7 bases and 10 bases, in that order; junction bases with no gene match: 13. The CDR3 coding sequence is TGTGCCAGCACCGAGGGGGACAGAAATTCACCCCAGCATTTT. This encodes CASTEGDRNSPQHF.

The chain uses TRBV29-1 and TRBJ2-5, with D perhaps TRBD1 (5 bases). V gave up 5 bases and J gave up 4 bases, with 17 bases separating them. Germline V lookup: CDR1 SQVTM, CDR2 ANQGSEA. The CDR3 has 14 residues. The CDR3 reads CSVHRRGKGETQYF. The CDR3 DNA is TGCAGCGTTCATAGAAGGGGAAAGGGAGAGACCCAGTACTTC.

This CDR3 reads CASGRGTRQPQYF. CDR3 coding DNA: TGTGCCAGTGGAAGGGGGACCCGTCAGCCCCAGTACTTC. V is TRBV7-9 and J is TRBJ2-5, with D possibly matching TRBD1 (6 bases). V was cut by 9 bases and J by 9 bases, with 20 bases left in between. The CDR3 totals 13 residues. Per the germline V gene, CDR1 is SEHNR and CDR2 is FQNEAQ (reference sequence).

Ten or more counts support this clonotype. The chain links TRBV7-9 to TRBJ2-5; D unresolved. The CDR3 sequence is 12 residues long. Trimming took off 5 bases at V and 0 bases at J, with 4 bases between the two ends. CDR1 and CDR2 (germline): SEHNR, FQNEAQ (reference sequence). The CDR3 region has the DNA TGTGCCAGCAGCACGTACCAAGAGACCCAGTACTTC. Its protein is CASSTYQETQYF.

The V call is TRBV9, the J call TRBJ1-2; 9 positions agree with TRBD1. The CDR3 totals 17 residues. The V gene's germline CDR1 is SGDLS and CDR2 YYNGEE. V lost 4 bases, J lost 3 bases, and 13 bases stayed unmatched. The CDR3 spells CASSPRTGAKQYYGYTF. In nucleotides, the CDR3 is TGTGCCAGCAGCCCCCGGACAGGGGCCAAACAGTACTATGGCTACACCTTC. The full variable domain, with the rest looked up from reference TRBV9 and TRBJ1-2, is DSGVTQTPKHLITATGQRVTLRCSPRSGDLSVYWYQQSLDQGLQFLIQYYNGEERAKGNILERFSAQQFPDLHSELNLSSLELGDSALYFCASSPRTGAKQYYGYTFGSGTRLTVV.